The 24 T cell receptor beta chains below all came from one sample that was sequenced in a study of cytomegalovirus exposure and HLA in healthy donors. In the PCR, 60 Vbeta and 13 Jbeta primers were used. Generated by immunoSEQ multiplex PCR, the TCRdb table keeps only in-frame clones and is missing some. The sample includes under 200,000 clones, over 75% of them seen just once. Sequencing was performed on PBMCs. These receptors originate from a woman between 50 and 59 years old in good health and CMV-seropositive.

The chain couples TRBV9 to TRBJ2-1; TRBD2 is a possible D gene (7 bases). V was trimmed by 0 bases and J by 7 bases, leaving 14 bases between them. Germline V gives CDR1 SGDLS, CDR2 YYNGEE. The CDR3 loop spans 15 amino acids. CDR3 region: CASSVGGGRENEQFF. The CDR3 nucleotides are TGTGCCAGCAGCGTAGGGGGGGGGCGGGAGAATGAGCAGTTCTTC.

This chain connects TRBV28 to TRBJ2-7, with 9 positions matching TRBD1. The CDR3 loop spans 15 amino acids. Losses at the gene ends were 6 bases for V and 4 bases for J; bases not matched to a gene: 10. CDR1 MDHEN and CDR2 SYDVKM come from the germline V gene. CDR3 sequence reads: CASSGVGTGRYEQYF. The CDR3 nucleotides are TGTGCCAGCAGCGGCGTCGGGACAGGGCGGTACGAGCAGTACTTC.

The J gene is TRBJ1-2, the V gene TRBV5-1, with TRBD1 as a possible D gene (5 bases). This CDR3 region has 14 residues. V dropped 4 bases and J dropped 5 bases, with 15 bases sitting between them. Per the germline V gene, CDR1 is SGHRS and CDR2 is YFSETQ. CDR3 in DNA: TGCGCCAGCAGCCCCCGGACGCAGGGATATGGCTACACCTTC. Amino acids: CASSPRTQGYGYTF.

The rearrangement joins TRBV19 to TRBJ2-2; D remains ambiguous. Trimming shortened V by 11 bases and J by 4 bases, and 17 bases separated the two germline ends. Germline values: CDR1 LNHDA, CDR2 SQIVND (reference sequence). The CDR3 runs 14 residues. This CDR3 is CALPWARLTGELFF. CDR3 coding DNA: TGTGCCCTCCCCTGGGCCCGCCTCACCGGGGAGCTGTTTTTT.

The chain couples TRBV7-2 to TRBJ2-3; possibly TRBD2 for D (5 bases). The CDR3 is made up of 15 amino acids. V shed 0 bases and J shed 2 bases, with 9 bases lying between them. The germline gives CDR1 SGHTA, CDR2 FQGNSA. For the CDR3, the DNA is TGTGCCAGCAGCTTAGCTGGGCGGGTCACAGATACGCAGTATTTT. The encoded protein is CASSLAGRVTDTQYF. The full variable domain, in which reference TRBV7-2 and TRBJ2-3 provide the parts outside the CDR3, is GAGVSQSPSNKVTEKGKDVELRCDPISGHTALYWYRQSLGQGLEFLIYFQGNSAPDKSGLPSDRFSAERTGGSVSTLTIQRTQQEDSAVYLCASSLAGRVTDTQYFGPGTRLTVL.

This clone was seen more than once but under ten times. This sequence joins TRBV27 and TRBJ2-3; the match to TRBD2 covers 11 bases. The J segment lost 2 bases and the V segment lost 6 bases, leaving 7 bases of the junction unmatched. Germline CDR1 reads MNHEY; CDR2 reads SMNVEV (reference sequence). This CDR3 is 16 amino acids long. For the CDR3, the DNA is TGTGCCAGCAGATTGACTAGCGGGGTTGACACAGATACGCAGTATTTT. This gives the protein CASRLTSGVDTDTQYF.

Only one count was recorded for this clone. J is TRBJ2-1 and V is TRBV7-9; D perhaps matches TRBD2 (6 bases). V lost 0 bases, J lost 6 bases, and 6 bases lay in between. The CDR3 extends over 13 amino acids. Germline V gene lookup returns CDR1 SEHNR and CDR2 FQNEAQ (reference sequence). CDR3: CASSLAGGNEQFF. DNA of the CDR3: TGTGCCAGCAGCTTAGCGGGGGGCAATGAGCAGTTCTTC. Variable domain in full (rest from reference TRBV7-9 and TRBJ2-1): DTGVSQNPRHKITKRGQNVTFRCDPISEHNRLYWYRQTLGQGPEFLTYFQNEAQLEKSRLLSDRFSAERPKGSFSTLEIQRTEQGDSAMYLCASSLAGGNEQFFGPGTRLTVL.

The CDR3 DNA follows: TGTGCCAGCAGTTTAACCCCAGGGGCCTACGAGCAGTACTTC. Encoded protein: CASSLTPGAYEQYF. The chain links TRBV27 to TRBJ2-5; D perhaps matches TRBD1 (6 bases). The J call is doubtful: the DNA matches TRBJ2-7 better. There are 14 residues in the CDR3. Germline lookup yields CDR1 MNHEY and CDR2 SMNVEV (reference sequence).

The J gene is TRBJ1-4, the V gene TRBV28; 8 bases are shared with TRBD1. V trimming: 1 base; J trimming: 3 bases; junction bases outside the gene matches: 7. CDR1 is MDHEN and CDR2 is SYDVKM in the germline V gene. CDR3 length equals 17 residues. CDR3 nucleotide sequence: TGTGCCAGCAGTTTATTCGGACAGGGCCGGTCTAATGAAAAACTGTTTTTT. Its protein is CASSLFGQGRSNEKLFF.

V is TRBV7-2 and J is TRBJ1-6, with D possibly being TRBD1 (5 bases). This CDR3 is 16 amino acids long. The V end was cut by 2 bases, the J end by 7 bases, with 15 bases between. Germline CDR1 is SGHTA and CDR2 is FQGNSA. CDR3 nucleotide sequence: TGTGCCAGCAGCTTACGGCAGGGCTTCCCAAATTCACCCCTCCACTTT. Translating it yields CASSLRQGFPNSPLHF.

This clone was found a few times. J is TRBJ2-3 and V is TRBV2; the match to TRBD1 covers 8 bases. From germline, CDR1 is SNHLY and CDR2 FYNNEI. The CDR3 is made up of 12 amino acids. Trimming cost V 6 bases and J 4 bases; bases outside gene matches: 0. The CDR3 loop is CASRQGADTQYF. In nucleotides, the CDR3 is TGTGCCAGCAGACAGGGGGCAGATACGCAGTATTTT.

This chain uses TRBV9 with TRBJ1-2, with 7 bases identical to TRBD1. Germline assignment: CDR1 SGDLS and CDR2 YYNGEE. The trim removed 0 bases at V and 8 bases at J, leaving 4 bases unmatched. This CDR3 has 13 amino acids. CDR3 region: CASSVGGTEGYTF. Written as DNA, the CDR3 is TGTGCCAGCAGCGTAGGCGGGACAGAAGGCTACACCTTC.

The rearrangement links TRBV9 to TRBJ2-3; 11 bases line up with TRBD2. The V and J ends lost 3 bases and 6 bases, in that order; junction bases with no gene match: 9. Germline V CDR1 and CDR2: SGDLS, YYNGEE. The CDR3 loop spans 16 amino acids. In DNA form, the CDR3 reads TGTGCCAGCAGCGCTAGCGGGAGGAAGTTTGAGGATACGCAGTATTTT. Translated, it gives CASSASGRKFEDTQYF.

In nucleotides, the CDR3 is TGTGCCAGCAAAGAAAGACAGAGCTCCTACAATGAGCAGTTCTTC. This encodes CASKERQSSYNEQFF. The chain employs TRBV2 and TRBJ2-1, with D possibly matching TRBD1 (5 bases). Germline CDR1 reads SNHLY; CDR2 reads FYNNEI. CDR3 length: 15 amino acids. V lost 7 bases to trimming and J lost 0 bases, with 13 bases between them.

V gene TRBV7-2 combines with J gene TRBJ1-2, with 7 bases aligning to TRBD1. V lost 2 bases to trimming and J lost 6 bases; unmatched junction nucleotides: 9. Germline V lookup: CDR1 SGHTA, CDR2 FQGNSA. This CDR3 region has 15 residues. DNA of the CDR3: TGTGCCAGCAGCTTATACAGTAACAGGGGTAATGGCTACACCTTC. Translated: CASSLYSNRGNGYTF.

The chain employs TRBV7-9 and TRBJ1-6; D gene unclear. The ends were cut back, 2 bases at V and 9 bases at J, with 14 bases in the middle. The CDR3 runs 15 residues. The germline gives CDR1 SEHNR, CDR2 FQNEAQ (reference sequence). Here the CDR3 DNA reads TGTGCCAGCAGCTTAATGTCGGGAAGGAGTTCACCCCTCCACTTT. Translating it yields CASSLMSGRSSPLHF.

This sequence joins TRBV7-8 and TRBJ1-4, with a weak D call TRBD1 (5 bases). Deletions cut 3 bases from V and 6 bases from J, with 11 bases between. Germline loops: CDR1 SGHVS, CDR2 FQNEAQ. The length of the CDR3 is 14 residues. Here the CDR3 reads CASSFRDSHEKLFF. For the CDR3, the DNA is TGTGCCAGCAGCTTCCGGGACTCGCATGAAAAACTGTTTTTT.

The J gene is TRBJ2-2, the V gene TRBV4-3; a weak D match, TRBD2 (5 bases). The CDR3 runs to 16 residues. Germline values: CDR1 LGHNA, CDR2 YSLEER. V lost 0 bases and J 3 bases, leaving 11 bases between the germline ends. For the CDR3, the DNA is TGCGCCAGCAGCCAAGAGGTCACCGGGGACACCGGGGAGCTGTTTTTT. It codes for CASSQEVTGDTGELFF.

The rearrangement links TRBV29-1 to TRBJ1-2; D perhaps matches TRBD1 (5 bases). CDR1 and CDR2 (germline): SQVTM, ANQGSEA. V was pared by 2 bases and J by 8 bases, with 15 bases between. The CDR3 is 13 residues long. CDR3 protein: CSVESGGAGGYTF. Written as DNA, the CDR3 is TGCAGCGTTGAATCAGGTGGGGCGGGAGGCTACACCTTC.

The chain links TRBV28 to TRBJ2-7; weak D call: TRBD1 (6 bases). The length of the CDR3 is 14 residues. Trimming stripped 6 bases from V and 3 bases from J, with 15 bases between. In germline, CDR1 is MDHEN, CDR2 SYDVKM. CDR3 sequence reads: CASSHNRVFYEQYF. The DNA for the CDR3 is TGTGCCAGCAGCCACAACAGGGTGTTCTACGAGCAGTACTTC.

The rearrangement uses TRBV7-2 and TRBJ2-7; 9 positions match TRBD1. V lost 4 bases, J lost 2 bases, and 0 bases stayed unmatched. The CDR3 loop spans 13 amino acids. Germline V gives CDR1 SGHTA, CDR2 FQGNSA. CDR3 in amino acids: CASSWDRAYEQYF. The DNA for the CDR3 is TGTGCCAGCAGCTGGGACAGGGCCTACGAGCAGTACTTC.

This clone was observed a few times. V gene TRBV6-5 combines with J gene TRBJ2-5; 11 positions agree with TRBD2. Per germline, CDR1 MNHEY and CDR2 SVGAGI. The junction had 4 bases not matched to a gene; V was cut back by 2 bases and J by 5 bases. The CDR3 has 15 amino acids. CDR3 protein: CASSYASGGMETQYF. The CDR3 region has the DNA TGTGCCAGCAGTTACGCTAGCGGGGGGATGGAGACCCAGTACTTC.

CDR3 in DNA: TGTGCCAGCAGCCTACCCGGAACTAGCGGGAGTCATGGTGAGCAGTTCTTC. The encoded protein is CASSLPGTSGSHGEQFF. V usage is TRBV7-3 and J usage is TRBJ2-1, with 11 bases matching TRBD2. CDR3 length: 17 residues. The germline CDR1 and CDR2 sequences are SGHTA and FQGTGA. Losses at the gene ends were 5 bases for V and 9 bases for J; bases not matched to a gene: 15. The full variable domain, rest sourced from reference TRBV7-3 and TRBJ2-1, is GAGVSQTPSNKVTEKGKYVELRCDPISGHTALYWYRQSLGQGPEFLIYFQGTGAADDSGLPNDRFFAVRPEGSVSTLKIQRTERGDSAVYLCASSLPGTSGSHGEQFFGPGTRLTVL.

This rearrangement joins TRBV4-3 to TRBJ2-6; 9 bases are a match to TRBD1. The germline V gene has CDR1 LGHNA and CDR2 YSLEER. This CDR3 region has 19 residues. The V segment lost 1 base and the J segment 0 bases; nucleotides outside the gene matches: 7. The CDR3 nucleotides read TGCGCCAGCAGCCAAGGGGCGACAGGGGGGCACTCTGGGGCCAACGTCCTGACTTTC. It translates to CASSQGATGGHSGANVLTF.